The 7 T cell receptor beta chains below all came from one sample that was sequenced in a study of cytomegalovirus exposure and HLA in healthy donors. The study ran its PCR with 60 Vbeta and 13 Jbeta primers. The protocol was immunoSEQ multiplex PCR, while the TCRdb copy is restricted to in-frame clones and leaves out a portion. This table holds over 70,000 clones, over 70% found once. Specimen: PBMCs. The source of these receptors is a man aged 50 or older in good health and CMV-seropositive.

The chain couples TRBV7-2 to TRBJ2-7; 9 bases match TRBD2. Germline lookup yields CDR1 SGHTA and CDR2 FQGNSA. Trimming removed 1 base from V and 0 bases from J; junction bases left unmatched: 4. The CDR3 totals 16 residues. CDR3 bases: TGTGCCAGCAGCTTAGAAGGACTAGCGACCTCCTACGAGCAGTACTTC. It codes for CASSLEGLATSYEQYF.

The V gene is TRBV5-5, the J gene TRBJ2-7; 7 bases align to TRBD1. Per the germline V gene, CDR1 is SGHKS and CDR2 is YYEKEE (reference sequence). The J segment lost 2 bases and the V segment lost 3 bases, leaving 5 bases of the junction unmatched. The CDR3 runs 14 residues. CDR3 nucleotides: TGTGCCAGCAGCTGGGGACAGATCGCCTACGAGCAGTACTTC. This gives the protein CASSWGQIAYEQYF.

This chain links TRBV6-1 with TRBJ2-5; D unresolved. TRBJ2-7 matches the DNA end more closely, so the J call is doubtful. This CDR3 comprises 15 residues. From germline, CDR1 is MNHNS and CDR2 SASEGT. CDR3 region: CASSEDLTLRYEQYF. CDR3 bases: TGTGCCAGCAGTGAAGACCTAACATTGCGGTACGAGCAGTACTTC.

The chain combines TRBV6-5 with TRBJ2-7; tentatively, D is TRBD1 (5 bases). The CDR3 length is 13 residues. Trimming removed 5 bases from V and 0 bases from J, with 8 bases in between. CDR1 and CDR2 from the germline V gene are MNHEY and SVGAGI. CDR3 sequence: CASSDSFSYEQYF. The DNA of the CDR3 is TGTGCCAGCAGTGACAGTTTCTCCTACGAGCAGTACTTC.

The CDR3 here is CASSSSLDRVVQETQYF. CDR3 DNA sequence: TGTGCCAGCAGTTCCTCTCTGGACAGGGTGGTCCAAGAGACCCAGTACTTC. The chain links TRBV27 to TRBJ2-5; 8 nucleotides match TRBD1. The CDR3 has 17 residues. The trim removed 4 bases at V and 1 base at J, leaving 11 bases unmatched. Germline CDR1 reads MNHEY; CDR2 reads SMNVEV (reference sequence).

The V and J genes are TRBV7-3 and TRBJ2-3, with TRBD2 identical over 13 bases. This CDR3 spans 16 amino acids. Germline V gives CDR1 SGHTA, CDR2 FQGTGA. The V gene end was trimmed by 4 bases and the J gene end by 6 bases; junction bases not matched to a gene: 7. The CDR3 nucleotides are TGTGCCAGCAGCTCACTAGCGGGAGGGCCTCGGGATACGCAGTATTTT. The encoded protein is CASSSLAGGPRDTQYF.

The V call is TRBV10-1, the J call TRBJ2-7; 9 positions match TRBD2. J lost 3 bases, V lost 3 bases, and 6 bases had no gene match. In germline, CDR1 is WNHNN, CDR2 SYGVQD (reference sequence). The CDR3 sequence is 15 residues long. CDR3 in DNA: TGCGCCAGCAGTGAAATGACTAGCGGAAGCTACGAGCAGTACTTC. Its protein product is CASSEMTSGSYEQYF.